Detailed here is one TCR beta chain. Some clones are missing from TCRdb's copy, which holds only in-frame ones; the method was immunoSEQ multiplex PCR. The sample shows fewer than 200,000 clones, 82% of them seen only once. This specimen comes from a study of blood T cell repertoires in COVID-19. V shed 0 bases and J 6 bases; nucleotides not matched to a gene: 15. Germline CDR1 reads MGHRA; CDR2 reads YSYEKL. This CDR3 spans 20 amino acids. Sequenced sample: PBMCs or T cells enriched from blood (not recorded which). This receptor was identified in a woman aged 55-75 years with acute COVID-19. This rearrangement joins TRBV4-1 to TRBJ2-2, with 11 bases matching TRBD2. The CDR3 is CASSQDLSGLAAHKSGELFF. The CDR3 coding sequence is TGCGCCAGCAGCCAAGATCTATCGGGACTAGCGGCACATAAATCCGGGGAGCTGTTTTTT.